This TCR beta chain was recorded in a study of T cell responses to AZD1222 COVID-19 vaccine. Study as a whole: Second doses at about 4 or about 12 weeks were pooled.

Note on this clone: The target antigen is unknown.

Germline CDR1 reads LNHDA; CDR2 reads SQIVND (reference sequence). This CDR3 has 15 amino acids. The V end lost 7 bases, the J end lost 2 bases, and 15 bases lay between the germline ends. Study-wide results and caveats: Reportedly, nearly half the spike-specific TCRs target unmutated variant regions. There were mostly white British donors and more females than males, and clonal diversity was possibly underestimated. There were vaccine-associated CD4 TCRs across spike, dominant at 160-218 and 743-854.

Profiled with immunoSEQ multiplex PCR; TCRdb holds only in-frame clones, not every one. In the table there are 85,000 to 120,000 clones, more than 70% of which are singletons. This sequence originates from an adult in good health. The chain has TRBV19 and TRBJ1-5; a possible D gene is TRBD1 (5 bases). The source material was peripheral blood, sampled on day 0 of AZD1222 vaccination. CDR3 sequence reads: CASNRGPVGNQPQHF. The CDR3 bases are TGTGCCAGTAATCGGGGCCCGGTCGGCAATCAGCCCCAGCATTTT.